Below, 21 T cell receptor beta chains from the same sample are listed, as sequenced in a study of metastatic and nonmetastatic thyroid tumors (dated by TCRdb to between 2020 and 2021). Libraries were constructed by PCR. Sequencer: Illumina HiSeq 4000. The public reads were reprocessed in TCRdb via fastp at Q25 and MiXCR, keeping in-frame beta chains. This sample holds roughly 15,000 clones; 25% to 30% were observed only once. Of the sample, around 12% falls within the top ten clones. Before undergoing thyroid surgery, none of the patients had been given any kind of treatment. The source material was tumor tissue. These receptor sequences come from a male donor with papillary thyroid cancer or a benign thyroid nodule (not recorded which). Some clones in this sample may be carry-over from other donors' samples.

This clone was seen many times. The CDR3 DNA sequence: TGTGCCAGCAGCTTAGTCGGGACGCTCACAGATACGCAGTATTTT. It specifies CASSLVGTLTDTQYF. V and J are TRBV7-6 and TRBJ2-3; D may match TRBD1 or TRBD2 (5 bases each). With 1 base removed from V and 2 bases from J, the gap between germline ends came to 10 bases. This CDR3 has 15 residues. Germline V lookup: CDR1 SGHVS, CDR2 FNYEAQ. Using reference TRBV7-6 and TRBJ2-3 for the parts outside the CDR3, the full variable domain is GAGVSQSPRYKVTKRGQDVALRCDPISGHVSLYWYRQALGQGPEFLTYFNYEAQQDKSGLPNDRFSAERPEGSISTLTIQRTEQRDSAMYRCASSLVGTLTDTQYFGPGTRLTVL.

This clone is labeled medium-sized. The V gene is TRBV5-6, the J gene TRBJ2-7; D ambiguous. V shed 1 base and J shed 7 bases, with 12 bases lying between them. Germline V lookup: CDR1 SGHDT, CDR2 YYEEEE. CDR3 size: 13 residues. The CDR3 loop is CASSLMRRQEQYF. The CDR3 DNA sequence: TGTGCCAGCAGCTTGATGAGGCGACAAGAGCAGTACTTC. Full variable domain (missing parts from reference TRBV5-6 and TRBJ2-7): DAGVTQSPTHLIKTRGQQVTLRCSPKSGHDTVSWYQQALGQGPQFIFQYYEEEERQRGNFPDRFSGHQFPNYSSELNVNALLLGDSALYLCASSLMRRQEQYFGPGTRLTVT.

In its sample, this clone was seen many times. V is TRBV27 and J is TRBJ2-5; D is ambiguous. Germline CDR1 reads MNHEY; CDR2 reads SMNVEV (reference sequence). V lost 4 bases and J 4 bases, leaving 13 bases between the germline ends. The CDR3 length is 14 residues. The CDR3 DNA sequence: TGTGCCAGCAGTTGGTCGCGGCTCGGAGAGACCCAGTACTTC. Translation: CASSWSRLGETQYF.

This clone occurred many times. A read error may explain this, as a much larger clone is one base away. CDR3: CTSSSAGQFNSPLHF. CDR3 nucleotide sequence: TGTACCAGCAGTTCCGCCGGACAATTCAATTCACCCCTCCACTTT. The J gene is TRBJ1-6, the V gene TRBV28; maybe TRBD1 (5 bases). Germline-derived CDR1 and CDR2 are MDHEN and SYDVKM. The CDR3 consists of 15 residues. The entire variable domain, with the rest obtained from reference TRBV28 and TRBJ1-6, is as follows: DVKVTQSSRYLVKRTGEKVFLECVQDMDHENMFWYRQDPGLGLRLIYFSYDVKMKEKGDIPEGYSVSREKKERFSLILESASTNQTSMYLCTSSSAGQFNSPLHFGNGTRLTVT.

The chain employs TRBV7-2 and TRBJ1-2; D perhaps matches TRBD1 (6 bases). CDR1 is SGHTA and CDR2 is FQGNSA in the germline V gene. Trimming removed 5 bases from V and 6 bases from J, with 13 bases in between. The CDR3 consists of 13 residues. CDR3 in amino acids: CASSVRGGDGYTF. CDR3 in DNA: TGTGCCAGCAGCGTCAGGGGTGGGGATGGCTACACCTTC.

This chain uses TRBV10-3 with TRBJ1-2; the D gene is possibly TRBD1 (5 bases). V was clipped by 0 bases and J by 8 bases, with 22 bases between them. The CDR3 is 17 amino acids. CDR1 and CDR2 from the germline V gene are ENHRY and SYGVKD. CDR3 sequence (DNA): TGTGCCATCAGTGAGTCCGCCCGCGCCGTCTCCTCAGGGGGCTACACCTTC. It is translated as CAISESARAVSSGGYTF.

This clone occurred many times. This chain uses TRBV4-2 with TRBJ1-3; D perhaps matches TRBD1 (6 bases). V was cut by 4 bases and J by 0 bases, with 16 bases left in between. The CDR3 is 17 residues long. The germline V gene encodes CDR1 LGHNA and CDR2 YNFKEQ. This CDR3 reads CASSRGGMTGSGNTIYF. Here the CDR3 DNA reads TGTGCCAGCAGCCGAGGGGGAATGACGGGCTCTGGAAACACCATATATTTT.

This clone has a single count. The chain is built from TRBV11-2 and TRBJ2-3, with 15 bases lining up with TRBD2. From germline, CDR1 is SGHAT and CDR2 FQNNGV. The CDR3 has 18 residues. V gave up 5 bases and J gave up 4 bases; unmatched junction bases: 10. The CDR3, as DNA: TGTGCCAGCAGCCCAAGGGGACTAGCGGGAGGATTCGCAGATACGCAGTATTTT. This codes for CASSPRGLAGGFADTQYF.

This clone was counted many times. In nucleotides, the CDR3 is TGTGCCAGCTCACCAACCGCAGGGGGCACTGAAGCTTTCTTT. Amino acids: CASSPTAGGTEAFF. This chain connects TRBV18 to TRBJ1-1, with 7 bases identical to TRBD1. Germline lookup yields CDR1 KGHSH and CDR2 LQKENI. With 2 bases clipped from V and 4 bases from J, the junction kept 4 bases outside the gene matches. CDR3 length equals 14 residues.

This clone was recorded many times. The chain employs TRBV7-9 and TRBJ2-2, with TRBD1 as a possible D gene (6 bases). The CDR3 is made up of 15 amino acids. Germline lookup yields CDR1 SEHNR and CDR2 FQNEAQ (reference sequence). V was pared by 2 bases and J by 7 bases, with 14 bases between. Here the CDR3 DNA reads TGTGCCAGCAGCTTAAGGGGGAGAGGAGGCGGGGAGCTGTTTTTT. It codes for CASSLRGRGGGELFF.

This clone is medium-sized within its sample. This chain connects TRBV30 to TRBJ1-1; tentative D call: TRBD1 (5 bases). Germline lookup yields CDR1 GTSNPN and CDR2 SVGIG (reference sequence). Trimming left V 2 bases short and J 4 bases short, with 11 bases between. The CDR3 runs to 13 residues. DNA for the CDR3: TGTGCCTGGAGTCGATGGGGGAGCACTGAAGCTTTCTTT. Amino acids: CAWSRWGSTEAFF.

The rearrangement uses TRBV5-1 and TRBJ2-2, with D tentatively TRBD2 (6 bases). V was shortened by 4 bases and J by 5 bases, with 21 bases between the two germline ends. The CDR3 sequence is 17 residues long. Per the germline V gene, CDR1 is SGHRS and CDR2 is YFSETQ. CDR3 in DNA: TGCGCCAGCAGCGACGCTCTGAGCAGGACTAATACCGGGGAGCTGTTTTTT. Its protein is CASSDALSRTNTGELFF.

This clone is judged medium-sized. CDR3 coding DNA: TGTGCCACCAGCAGAGGAGGAGTGGGGAAGGTTGGCTACACCTTC. It yields the protein CATSRGGVGKVGYTF. The genes are TRBV15 and TRBJ1-2; no clear D gene. V lost 1 base and J 7 bases, leaving 16 bases between the germline ends. This CDR3 spans 15 amino acids. Germline V gene data show CDR1 as LNHNV and CDR2 as YYDKDF (reference sequence).

CDR3 nucleotides: TGCGCCAGCAGCCAAGAGGGTAGTCGGCAGCCCCAGCATTTT. Its translation: CASSQEGSRQPQHF. The chain is built from TRBV4-1 and TRBJ1-5, with D uncertain. Germline V CDR1 and CDR2: MGHRA, YSYEKL. V was clipped by 0 bases and J by 7 bases, with 10 bases between them. This CDR3 contains 14 residues.

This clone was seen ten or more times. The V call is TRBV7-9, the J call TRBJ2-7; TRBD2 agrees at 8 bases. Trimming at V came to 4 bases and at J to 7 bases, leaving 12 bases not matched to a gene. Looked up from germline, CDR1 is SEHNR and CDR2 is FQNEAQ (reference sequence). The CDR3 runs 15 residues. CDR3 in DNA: TGTGCCAGCAGCTCCGCCGGGACTAGAGGCCGGGAGCAGTACTTC. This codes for CASSSAGTRGREQYF.

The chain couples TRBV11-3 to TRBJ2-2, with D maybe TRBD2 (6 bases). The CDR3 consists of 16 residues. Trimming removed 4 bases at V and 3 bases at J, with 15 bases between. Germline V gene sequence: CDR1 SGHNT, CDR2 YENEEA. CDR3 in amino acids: CASSSPTGVYTGELFF. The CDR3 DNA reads TGTGCCAGCAGCTCTCCCACGGGGGTCTACACCGGGGAGCTGTTTTTT.

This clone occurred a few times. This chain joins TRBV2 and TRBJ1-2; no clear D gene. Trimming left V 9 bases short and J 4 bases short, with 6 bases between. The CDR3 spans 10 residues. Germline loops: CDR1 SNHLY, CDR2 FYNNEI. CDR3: CARGLYGYTF. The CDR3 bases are TGTGCCAGAGGACTCTATGGCTACACCTTC.

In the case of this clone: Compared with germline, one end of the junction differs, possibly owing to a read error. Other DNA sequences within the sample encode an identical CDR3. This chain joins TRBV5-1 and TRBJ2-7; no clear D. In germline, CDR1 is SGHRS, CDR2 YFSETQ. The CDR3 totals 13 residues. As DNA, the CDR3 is TGTGCCAGCAGCTTAAGGGTTTTCTACGAGCAGTACTTC. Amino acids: CASSLRVFYEQYF. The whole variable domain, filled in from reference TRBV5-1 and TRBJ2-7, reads KAGVTQTPRYLIKTRGQQVTLSCSPISGHRSVSWYQQTPGQGLQFLFEYFSETQRNKGNFPGRFSGRQFSNSRSEMNVSTLELGDSALYLCASSLRVFYEQYFGPGTRLTVT.

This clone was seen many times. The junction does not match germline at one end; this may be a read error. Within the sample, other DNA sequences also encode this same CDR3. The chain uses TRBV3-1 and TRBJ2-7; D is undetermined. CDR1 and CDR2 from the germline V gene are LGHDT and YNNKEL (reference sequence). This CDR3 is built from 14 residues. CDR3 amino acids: CASSASWNSYEQYF. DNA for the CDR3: TGTGCCAGCAGCGCTTCATGGAACTCCTACGAACAGTACTTC.

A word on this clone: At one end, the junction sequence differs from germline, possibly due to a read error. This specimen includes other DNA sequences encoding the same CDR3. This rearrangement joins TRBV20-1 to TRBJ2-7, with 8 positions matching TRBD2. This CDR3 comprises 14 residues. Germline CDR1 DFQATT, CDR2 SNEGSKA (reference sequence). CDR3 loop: CSARDPGLGYEQYF. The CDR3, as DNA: TGTAGTGCTAGAGATCCGGGACTAGGGTACGAGCAGTACTTC.

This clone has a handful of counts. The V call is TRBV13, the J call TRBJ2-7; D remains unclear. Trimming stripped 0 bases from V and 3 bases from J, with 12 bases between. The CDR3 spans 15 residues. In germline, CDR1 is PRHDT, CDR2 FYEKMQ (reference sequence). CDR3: CASSLGRPRNYEQYF. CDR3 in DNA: TGTGCCAGCAGCTTAGGACGTCCGAGGAACTACGAGCAGTACTTC.